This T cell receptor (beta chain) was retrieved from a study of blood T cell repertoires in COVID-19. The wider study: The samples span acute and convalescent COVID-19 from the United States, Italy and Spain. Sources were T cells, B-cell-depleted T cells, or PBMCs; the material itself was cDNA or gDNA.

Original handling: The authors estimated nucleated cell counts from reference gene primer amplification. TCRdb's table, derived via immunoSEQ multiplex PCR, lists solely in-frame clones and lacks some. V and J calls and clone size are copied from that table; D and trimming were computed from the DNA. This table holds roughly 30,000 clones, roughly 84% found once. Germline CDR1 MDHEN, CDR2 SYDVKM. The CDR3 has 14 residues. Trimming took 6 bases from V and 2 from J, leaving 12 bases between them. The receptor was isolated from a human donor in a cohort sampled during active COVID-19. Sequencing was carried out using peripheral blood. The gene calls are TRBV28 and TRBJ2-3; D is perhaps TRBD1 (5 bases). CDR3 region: CASSYETVTDTQYF. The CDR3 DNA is TGTGCCAGCAGCTACGAGACAGTCACAGATACGCAGTATTTT.